This T cell receptor (beta chain) stems from a study of blood T cells in healthy people across ages. Germline loops: CDR1 SGHTA, CDR2 FQGTGA. This CDR3 spans 15 amino acids. V gave up 5 bases and J gave up 0 bases, with 11 bases separating them. Study-level points and caveats: Investigators treated diversity estimates from one million T cells as underestimates. Strong correlation was found linking TCR beta diversity to naive T cell percentage. Shifts in expanded clonotypes may have been confounded by donor CMV status, which was unknown. Fewer expanded clones and more diversity marked long-lived versus aged donors.

The authors ran a second PCR of 7 to 11 cycles using a sample-barcoded 5' primer and a J-beta primer mix. TCRdb passed the 5' RACE reads through MiXCR, listing each CDR3 protein once. Of under 850,000 distinct CDR3 sequences detected, around 34% appear once; the ten largest clones hold roughly 13%. This clonotype was counted a few times. Its cognate antigen is unknown. This chain links TRBV7-3 with TRBJ2-1; D unclear. The TCR was taken from a man aged 18 to 29 in good health. The specimen sequenced was blood. The CDR3, as DNA: TGTGCCAGCAGCCAAGCCCCTGGCTCCTACAATGAGCAGTTCTTC. Translated, it gives CASSQAPGSYNEQFF.